These 14 T cell receptor beta chains originate from one sample sequenced in a study of cytomegalovirus exposure and HLA in healthy donors. PCR primers comprised 60 Vbeta and 13 Jbeta primers. Produced via immunoSEQ multiplex PCR; TCRdb's table is partial and in-frame only. Found here are some 150,000 clones, about four fifths of them singletons; the top ten hold under 4%. The sequencing input was PBMCs. Receptors were obtained from a human donor in good health.

V is TRBV30 and J is TRBJ2-2, with D possibly TRBD2 on 6 matching bases. The germline CDR1 and CDR2 sequences are GTSNPN and SVGIG (reference sequence). The V end was cut by 1 base, the J end by 5 bases, with 11 bases between. This CDR3 spans 14 amino acids. Here the CDR3 reads CAWSGTSLTGELFF. DNA of the CDR3: TGTGCCTGGAGTGGCACTAGCTTGACCGGGGAGCTGTTTTTT.

The gene calls are TRBV28 and TRBJ1-2; a weak D match, TRBD1 (5 bases). CDR1 is MDHEN and CDR2 is SYDVKM in the germline V gene. The CDR3 totals 12 residues. Trimming took 6 bases from V and 7 from J, leaving 12 bases between them. The DNA of the CDR3 is TGTGCCAGCAGATCCCAGGGACTTGGCTACACCTTC. Translated: CASRSQGLGYTF.

This chain uses TRBV19 with TRBJ2-3; possibly TRBD1 for D (5 bases). Germline V gene lookup returns CDR1 LNHDA and CDR2 SQIVND (reference sequence). The CDR3 totals 14 residues. V dropped 1 base and J dropped 5 bases, with 10 bases sitting between them. CDR3: CASSIGFREDTQYF. In DNA form, the CDR3 reads TGTGCCAGTAGTATAGGTTTCAGGGAAGATACGCAGTATTTT.

The count of this clone is one. CDR3: CASSLERATSYEQYF. CDR3 nucleotide sequence: TGTGCCAGCAGCCTCGAGCGGGCAACCTCCTACGAGCAGTACTTC. V is TRBV7-3 and J is TRBJ2-7; possibly TRBD2 for D (6 bases). Germline CDR1 and CDR2: SGHTA and FQGTGA. The CDR3 runs to 15 residues. V lost 5 bases and J lost 0, with 14 bases in between.

This chain joins TRBV28 and TRBJ2-1, with TRBD1 identical over 8 bases. V lost 5 bases to trimming and J lost 5 bases; unmatched junction nucleotides: 8. The CDR3 is 15 amino acids. Per the germline V gene, CDR1 is MDHEN and CDR2 is SYDVKM. CDR3: CASSNWTGSNNEQFF. In DNA form, the CDR3 reads TGTGCCAGCAGTAATTGGACAGGGTCTAACAATGAGCAGTTCTTC.

The chain is built from TRBV15 and TRBJ1-2; D gene uncertain. CDR3 size: 19 residues. CDR1 and CDR2 from the germline V gene are LNHNV and YYDKDF (reference sequence). V lost 3 bases and J 1 base, leaving 24 bases between the germline ends. CDR3 DNA: TGTGCCACCAGCAGGATAGGAGAAACCGGGAGACACCGTAACTATGGCTACACCTTC. This sequence encodes CATSRIGETGRHRNYGYTF.

The rearrangement uses TRBV12-5 and TRBJ1-4; 7 bases map to TRBD1. Germline CDR1 LGHNT, CDR2 FRNRAP. CDR3 length: 15 amino acids. Germline trimming cut 4 bases from V and 3 bases from J; bases unmatched to any gene: 5. In nucleotides, the CDR3 is TGTGCTAGTGGTTCGGCCGGGACAGCTAATGAAAAACTGTTTTTT. The encoded protein is CASGSAGTANEKLFF.

The chain links TRBV30 to TRBJ1-1; 8 bases line up with TRBD1. Germline CDR1 reads GTSNPN; CDR2 reads SVGIG (reference sequence). Trimming took 5 bases from V and 0 from J; bases not matched to a gene: 11. This CDR3 has 16 residues. CDR3 DNA: TGTGCCTGGGAAACAGGGGGAGTCATCGTGAACACTGAAGCTTTCTTT. Its translation: CAWETGGVIVNTEAFF.

V usage is TRBV7-9 and J usage is TRBJ2-1; the match to TRBD2 covers 8 bases. With 6 bases clipped from V and 2 bases from J, the junction kept 12 bases outside the gene matches. Germline CDR1 reads SEHNR; CDR2 reads FQNEAQ (reference sequence). The CDR3 covers 17 residues. In DNA, the CDR3 is TGTGCCAGCAGTGGCTATATTTTCGGGGGGGCCTACAATGAGCAGTTCTTC. Its translation is CASSGYIFGGAYNEQFF.

This clone has a single count. The rearrangement links TRBV14 to TRBJ2-7; D perhaps matches TRBD2 (5 bases). This CDR3 spans 12 amino acids. V shed 2 bases and J shed 9 bases, with 11 bases lying between them. Germline assignment: CDR1 SGHDN and CDR2 FVKESK. CDR3 region: CASSQRAGAQYF. CDR3 DNA: TGTGCCAGCAGCCAACGGGCGGGCGCGCAGTACTTC.

This clone has a handful of counts. The chain combines TRBV5-1 with TRBJ2-6; TRBD1 matches at 10 bases. Germline loops: CDR1 SGHRS, CDR2 YFSETQ. The CDR3 has 16 amino acids. V lost 6 bases, J lost 4 bases, and 7 bases stayed unmatched. CDR3 DNA: TGCGCCAGCACCGGGACAGGGGCGGCCGGGGCCAACGTCCTGACTTTC. Its protein product is CASTGTGAAGANVLTF.

V usage is TRBV6-6 and J usage is TRBJ2-5; 10 bases match TRBD1. Unmatched junction bases numbered 2, after V lost 2 bases and J lost 5 bases. Germline V gene sequence: CDR1 MNHNY, CDR2 SVGAGI (reference sequence). The CDR3 is made up of 14 amino acids. CDR3 in amino acids: CASSYGQGGETQYF. DNA for the CDR3: TGTGCCAGCAGTTACGGACAGGGGGGGGAGACCCAGTACTTC.

The chain couples TRBV7-2 to TRBJ2-2; maybe TRBD2 (5 bases). Germline V gene sequence: CDR1 SGHTA, CDR2 FQGNSA. Trimming removed 7 bases from V and 7 bases from J, with 19 bases in between. The CDR3 spans 15 residues. CDR3 amino acids: CASILGIGLLGELFF. The CDR3 coding sequence is TGTGCCAGCATCCTGGGGATAGGACTCCTCGGGGAGCTGTTTTTT.

The J gene is TRBJ2-2, the V gene TRBV7-9; 7 bases fit TRBD1. Germline V gene sequence: CDR1 SEHNR, CDR2 FQNEAQ (reference sequence). J was trimmed by 1 base and V by 2 bases; bases with no gene match: 4. This CDR3 spans 16 amino acids. The CDR3 nucleotides are TGTGCCAGCAGCTTAAGTCGACAGGGGAACACCGGGGAGCTGTTTTTT. Its translation is CASSLSRQGNTGELFF.